This T cell receptor (beta chain) appears in the sequencing data of a study of Graves' ophthalmopathy and Graves' hyperthyroidism. Study overall: Investigators collected peripheral blood at initial diagnosis, before any treatment was given. Study-wide results and caveats: Predictions made by the model for ophthalmopathy progression reached 55% to 71% sensitivity and roughly 79% specificity.

RNA transcripts served as template for amplifying TCR beta CDR3 sequences. An opening RT-PCR round employed HTBI primers and preceded a second-round multiplex PCR. TCRdb passed the multiplex PCR reads through MiXCR, listing each CDR3 protein once. The profile shows approximately 210,000 distinct CDR3 sequences, 29% of them singletons. The authors isolated PBMCs from around 9.8 ml of fresh peripheral blood. To note about this clonotype: Its cognate antigen is unknown.

Sequencing was performed on peripheral blood. This clonotype originated in a man aged 45-65 years with Graves' ophthalmopathy.

The CDR3 loop reads CASTPSSTGELFF. CDR3 DNA: TGTGCCAGCACCCCTAGCAGCACCGGGGAGCTGTTTTTT. The chain links TRBV12-3 or TRBV12-4 to TRBJ2-2; possible D gene TRBD2, 5 bases. CDR3 length: 13 residues. With 7 bases removed from V and 4 bases from J, the gap between germline ends came to 10 bases.